Below, 5 T cell receptor beta chains from the same sample are listed, as sequenced in a study of shared clonotypes between healthy human individuals. Produced via immunoSEQ multiplex PCR; TCRdb's table is partial and in-frame only. Here the sample spans approximately 500,000 clones, around 73% being singletons. Sequencing used PBMCs. The receptors stem from a woman in her thirties or forties in good health. Some clones in this sample may be carry-over from other donors' samples.

The chain joins TRBV28 to TRBJ1-6; tentative D call: TRBD1 (6 bases). The CDR3 contains 14 residues. Germline V CDR1 and CDR2: MDHEN, SYDVKM. V lost 4 bases to trimming and J lost 7 bases, with 11 bases between them. CDR3 sequence: CASSSARGNSPLHF. Here the CDR3 DNA reads TGTGCCAGCAGTTCTGCCAGGGGCAATTCACCCCTCCACTTT.

This sequence joins TRBV5-6 and TRBJ1-1, with TRBD1 as a possible D gene (5 bases). Germline values: CDR1 SGHDT, CDR2 YYEEEE. The CDR3 has 14 residues. The DNA of the CDR3 is TGTGCAGCCGGTAAGACAGCTTTGAACACTGAAGCTTTCTTT. This gives the protein CAAGKTALNTEAFF.

The sample holds a few counts of this clone. The chain recombines TRBV10-3 with TRBJ1-2; weak D call: TRBD1 (6 bases). This CDR3 region has 13 residues. Trimming pared 10 bases from V and 2 bases from J, leaving 14 bases between. Germline V gives CDR1 ENHRY, CDR2 SYGVKD. CDR3: CATTGTDNYGYTF. CDR3 sequence (DNA): TGTGCCACCACAGGGACCGACAACTATGGCTACACCTTC.

The rearrangement links TRBV4-2 to TRBJ1-4; D remains unclear. The germline V gene has CDR1 LGHNA and CDR2 YNFKEQ. CDR3 size: 15 residues. V was pared by 0 bases and J by 5 bases, with 10 bases between. CDR3 coding DNA: TGTGCCAGCAGCCAAGACAGCCAGGAGAATGAAAAACTGTTTTTT. It yields the protein CASSQDSQENEKLFF.

The chain carries TRBV21-1 and TRBJ2-1; no DNA check was done on the table's D call, TRBD1. TRBV21-1 is a documented pseudogene. The CDR3 spans 16 residues. The CDR3 DNA sequence: TGTGCCAGCACCCAGAGTTGGGACAGGGGGTGCAATGAGCAGTTCTTC. This sequence encodes CASTQSWDRGCNEQFF.